This TCR beta chain was observed in a study of T cells in Graves' hyperthyroidism and ophthalmopathy. Whole-study findings and limits: Before onset, by a median of around 6.4 months, the model predicted ophthalmopathy.

The V end lost 6 bases, the J end lost 2 bases, and 14 bases lay between the germline ends. Germline lookup yields CDR1 SGHVS and CDR2 FQNEAQ. The CDR3 runs 14 residues. Enrolled ophthalmopathy patients presented with a Clinical Activity Score of at least 3, a NOSPECS grade of at least 4, and disease duration under 3 months. The investigators amplified TCR beta CDR3 regions from RNA transcripts. The TCR CDR3 was amplified in a first-round RT-PCR using the HTBI primer set. TCRdb itself ran the multiplex PCR reads through MiXCR, one entry per CDR3 protein. The data hold about half a million distinct CDR3 sequences, with less than 25% observed a single time. This clonotype has ten or more counts. Its antigen is not known.

The sample comprised blood. The receptor was derived from a woman aged 25 to 45 with Graves' ophthalmopathy. The rearrangement links TRBV7-8 to TRBJ2-7; D uncertain. The CDR3, as DNA: TGTGCCAGCAGGGAGAGTGGGCTCCCCTACGAGCAGTACTTC. Its protein product is CASRESGLPYEQYF.